This T cell receptor beta chain comes out of a study of blood T cell repertoires in COVID-19 (dated by TCRdb to the early 2020s). About the investigation overall: The collaborator samples originated in the United States, Italy and Spain and spanned the acute and convalescent phases of COVID-19. The material from the prospective study consisted of cDNA or gDNA derived from T cells, B-cell-depleted T cells, or PBMCs. The dataset comprised deeply sampled blood TCRbeta repertoires from subjects exposed to, actively infected with, or recovered from COVID-19. The repertoires were released in a freely available public database meant as a resource for research on the immune response to SARS-CoV-2. Samples were obtained from the ongoing ImmuneRACE study (first 160 participants) and from over a thousand subjects provided by 6 global collaborators. Nearly every sample came with metadata listing a de-identified subject ID, COVID-19 status, age in years and sex. Where HLA class I and class II types were available, the types were taken from metadata supplied by the sample provider, not from assay-based typing. Results the study describes overall, beyond this receptor: The quantity of clinical and demographic metadata differed by source and by participant and was supplied without curation.

CDR1 and CDR2, per the germline V gene, are SNHLY and FYNNEI. The CDR3 measures 14 amino acids from cysteine to phenylalanine. Only the CDR3 region is kept as DNA, spanning 42 bases read in frame from base 1. Cut back by 4 bases and 4 bases, the V and J ends lie 14 bases apart. Whole blood was collected in K2EDTA tubes by collaborating institutions according to the institutions' own protocols. For TCRbeta analysis, collaborators shipped samples as frozen whole blood, isolated PBMCs, or DNA extracted from either of those sample types. A word on this clone: This receptor's antigen is unknown. No qualities accompany the bases; no much larger clone lies one base away.

The immunoSEQ Assay, a bias-controlled multiplex PCR, was used to amplify TCRbeta CDR3 regions from genomic DNA. Per the source publication's procedure: The number of nucleated cells in each sample was estimated from the amplification of reference gene primers within the assay. To quantify the absolute abundance of each unique TCRbeta CDR3 rearrangement, sequence reads were collapsed and filtered. For each sample, productive Simpson clonality was calculated as the square root of Simpson's diversity index over productive rearrangements. Imported from immuneACCESS, the table was reduced by TCRdb to in-frame sequences with V and J called. These copies leave out some clones; in studies compared against another copy, an unresolved V gene accounts for under half, and the cause of the remainder is not known. That table is the source of V, J and clone size, and D and trimming were worked out from the DNA. The sample contains about 160,000 clones, roughly 93% of them found a single time. The ten largest clones add up to over 3.5% of the sample.

Recombination connected TRBV2 to TRBJ2-7, and the D gene may be TRBD2, 5 bases matching. The sequencing input was peripheral blood. The sequence was obtained from a woman between 45 and 65 years old with acute or convalescent COVID-19. Read as DNA, the sequence is TGTGCCAGCAGTGGACCGGGATTCCAATACGAGCAGTACTTC. The encoded protein is CASSGPGFQYEQYF.